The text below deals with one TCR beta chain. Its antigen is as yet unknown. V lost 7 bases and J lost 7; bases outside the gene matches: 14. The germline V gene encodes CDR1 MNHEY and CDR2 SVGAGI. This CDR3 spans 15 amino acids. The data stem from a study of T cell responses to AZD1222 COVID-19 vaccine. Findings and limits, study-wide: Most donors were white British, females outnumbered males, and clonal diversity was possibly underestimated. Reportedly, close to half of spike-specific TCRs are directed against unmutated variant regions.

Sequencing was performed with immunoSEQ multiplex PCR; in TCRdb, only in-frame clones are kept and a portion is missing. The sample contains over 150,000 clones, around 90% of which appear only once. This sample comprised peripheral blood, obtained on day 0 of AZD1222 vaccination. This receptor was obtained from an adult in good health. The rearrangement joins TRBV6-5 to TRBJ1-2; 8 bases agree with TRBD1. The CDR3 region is CASKFSAGGASGYTF. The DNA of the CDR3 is TGTGCCAGCAAGTTTTCAGCAGGGGGCGCCTCTGGCTACACCTTC.